The entry that follows covers one TCR beta chain sequence. This record comes from a study of identical twins. TCRdb recomputed calls from the 5' RACE reads with MiXCR, one row per CDR3 protein. Among 700,000 or so distinct CDR3 sequences listed, roughly 8% were seen once. The CDR3 is 15 residues long. Deletions cut 4 bases from V and 1 base from J, with 15 bases between. Germline V lookup: CDR1 SGHRS, CDR2 YFSETQ. This sample was also put to use in a study of yellow fever vaccine responses in identical twins.

The source is a woman aged 18-35 years in good health. V usage is TRBV5-1 and J usage is TRBJ2-7; D could derive from TRBD1 or TRBD2 (6 bases each). Input material: PBMCs. The CDR3, as DNA: TGCGCCAGCAGCCGATCCGGGGGCGGATCCTACGAGCAGTACTTC. As protein: CASSRSGGGSYEQYF.